The clone carrying this T cell receptor beta chain was detected many times. It was genomic DNA that served as the template for profiling TCR beta VDJ and CDR3. Via MiXCR, TCRdb re-called the reads, giving one row per CDR3 protein. The table has 160,000 or so distinct CDR3 sequences, 47% seen once. The sample originates from a study of CD8+CD57+ T cells in acquired aplastic anemia. For sequencing, patients were chosen who had shown expansion of CD8+CD57+ cells by flow cytometry. Each patient carried a diagnosis of severe acquired aplastic anemia. CDR3 length: 14 residues. The germline CDR1 and CDR2 sequences are MGHRA and YSYEKL. Trimming left V 2 bases short and J 9 bases short, with 16 bases between.

The sequenced sample consisted of sorted CD4+, CD8+, or CD8+CD57+ T cells (not recorded which) from PBMCs. The chain links TRBV4-1 to TRBJ2-5; the D is unclear. The source of this sequence is a human donor with aplastic anemia. Written as DNA, the CDR3 is TGCGCCAGCAGCCAATACACGAGAGATGTCGCCCAGTACTTC. As protein: CASSQYTRDVAQYF.